Reported below is one T cell receptor (beta chain). The V and J ends lost 0 bases and 1 base respectively, with 7 bases between them. The CDR3 covers 15 residues. Germline CDR1 SGHRS, CDR2 YFSETQ. Original methodology: Amplifying reference gene primers gave estimates of nucleated cell counts. Assay used: immunoSEQ multiplex PCR; TCRdb lists only in-frame clones, some missing. The DNA gave D and trimming, while V, J and clone size come from that table. The sample records over 250,000 clones, 85% being singletons. The data were obtained in a study of blood T cell repertoires in COVID-19. The sequencing sample was made of peripheral blood. This sequence was found in a human donor in a cohort sampled during active COVID-19. The genes are TRBV5-1 and TRBJ2-2; D is perhaps TRBD2 (5 bases). The chain's CDR3 is CASSLGGLNTGELFF. CDR3 DNA sequence: TGCGCCAGCAGCTTGGGCGGGCTGAACACCGGGGAGCTGTTTTTT. Full variable domain (missing parts from reference TRBV5-1 and TRBJ2-2): KAGVTQTPRYLIKTRGQQVTLSCSPISGHRSVSWYQQTPGQGLQFLFEYFSETQRNKGNFPGRFSGRQFSNSRSEMNVSTLELGDSALYLCASSLGGLNTGELFFGEGSRLTVL.